These 22 T cell receptor beta chains share one sample of origin, sequenced in a study of T cell responses to AZD1222 COVID-19 vaccine. Profiled with immunoSEQ multiplex PCR; TCRdb holds only in-frame clones, not every one. The data hold more than 70,000 clones, with 90% observed a single time. The sequencing used peripheral blood, collected on day 0 of AZD1222 vaccination. Every receptor here comes from an adult in good health.

The rearrangement uses TRBV12-5 and TRBJ2-1; 7 bases are shared with TRBD1. CDR3 length: 15 amino acids. Per germline, CDR1 LGHNT and CDR2 FRNRAP. V trimming: 5 bases; J trimming: 10 bases; junction bases outside the gene matches: 14. The CDR3 nucleotides read TGTGCTAGTGGTCCCCTGCCCGGGACAGCGTCAGAGCAGTTCTTC. This codes for CASGPLPGTASEQFF.

This clone was seen a single time. This rearrangement joins TRBV6-2 or TRBV6-3 to TRBJ2-2, with 8 bases that match TRBD2. CDR1 is MNHEY, CDR2 SVGEGT, per germline. The CDR3 consists of 16 residues. The V gene end was trimmed by 2 bases and the J gene end by 5 bases; junction bases not matched to a gene: 7. The CDR3 sequence: CASSYEGAGVTGELFF. Here the CDR3 DNA reads TGTGCCAGCAGTTACGAGGGAGCGGGAGTGACCGGGGAGCTGTTTTTT.

This chain connects TRBV23-1 to TRBJ2-5, with a weak D call TRBD1 (6 bases). TRBV23-1 is treated as an ORF (open reading frame) with a function not yet certain. This CDR3 spans 15 amino acids. The V end lost 2 bases, the J end lost 2 bases, and 12 bases lay between the germline ends. The CDR3 loop is CASSQRWTVQETQYF. CDR3 nucleotide sequence: TGCGCCAGCAGTCAACGCTGGACAGTTCAAGAGACCCAGTACTTC.

This clone was observed a single time. This chain joins TRBV19 and TRBJ1-2; TRBD1 might be the D (6 bases). This CDR3 is 15 amino acids long. V was clipped by 3 bases and J by 4 bases, with 15 bases between them. Germline V gene lookup returns CDR1 LNHDA and CDR2 SQIVND (reference sequence). CDR3: CASSMGGAQFYGYTF. CDR3 nucleotides: TGTGCCAGTAGTATGGGGGGCGCCCAATTCTATGGCTACACCTTC.

In nucleotides, the CDR3 is TGTGCCAGCAGCTTAGGCGATCCGACAGTGAGCAGTTCACCCCTCCACTTT. Protein sequence: CASSLGDPTVSSSPLHF. V usage is TRBV7-2 and J usage is TRBJ1-6; D may be TRBD1 (5 bases). V was trimmed by 1 base and J by 9 bases, leaving 19 bases between them. In germline, CDR1 is SGHTA, CDR2 FQGNSA. This CDR3 comprises 17 residues.

The chain is built from TRBV23-1 and TRBJ2-1; maybe TRBD1 (6 bases). TRBV23-1 is sorted into the ORF group, with uncertain function. The CDR3 is 18 amino acids. Deletions cut 0 bases from V and 8 bases from J, with 23 bases between. The CDR3: CASSQSRSQDRGLHEQFF. The CDR3 coding sequence is TGCGCCAGCAGTCAATCCAGGTCGCAGGACAGAGGGCTCCATGAGCAGTTCTTC.

The V and J genes are TRBV7-3 and TRBJ2-2, with 9 bases identical to TRBD2. CDR1 is SGHTA, CDR2 FQGTGA, per germline. The junction had 5 bases not matched to a gene; V was cut back by 5 bases and J by 1 base. CDR3 size: 16 residues. The CDR3 region has the DNA TGTGCCAGCAGCACCTCGACTAGCGGGAACACCGGGGAGCTGTTTTTT. Translating it yields CASSTSTSGNTGELFF.

This clone was recorded once. The rearrangement uses TRBV5-1 and TRBJ1-1; 7 bases match TRBD1. Trimming cost V 4 bases and J 5 bases; bases outside gene matches: 11. Germline V gives CDR1 SGHRS, CDR2 YFSETQ. This CDR3 has 15 residues. The chain's CDR3 is CASSAGQRGGTEAFF. The DNA of the CDR3 is TGCGCCAGCAGCGCGGGACAGAGGGGCGGGACTGAAGCTTTCTTT.

The chain employs TRBV5-1 and TRBJ1-1; 9 bases fit TRBD1. Germline lookup yields CDR1 SGHRS and CDR2 YFSETQ. V was clipped by 7 bases and J by 3 bases; unmatched bases: 7. This CDR3 region has 14 residues. CDR3 DNA: TGCGCCAGCGCCGGGACAGGGACAGACACTGAAGCTTTCTTT. Its translation is CASAGTGTDTEAFF.

The chain combines TRBV7-2 with TRBJ1-2, with D perhaps TRBD1 (5 bases). V was shortened by 1 base and J by 2 bases, with 14 bases between the two germline ends. Germline V gives CDR1 SGHTA, CDR2 FQGNSA. This CDR3 has 16 residues. CDR3 bases: TGTGCCAGCAGCTTAGGAGGGTCCGGGGACAACTATGGCTACACCTTC. Translated: CASSLGGSGDNYGYTF.

The chain recombines TRBV19 with TRBJ1-5, with a weak D call TRBD1 (5 bases). V was cut by 1 base and J by 7 bases, with 14 bases left in between. Looked up from germline, CDR1 is LNHDA and CDR2 is SQIVND (reference sequence). The CDR3 has 15 residues. The CDR3 DNA reads TGTGCCAGTAGTATAGGGTGGGCAGGGCGCCAGCCCCAGCATTTT. Translation gives CASSIGWAGRQPQHF. The full variable domain, in which reference TRBV19 and TRBJ1-5 provide the parts outside the CDR3, is DGGITQSPKYLFRKEGQNVTLSCEQNLNHDAMYWYRQDPGQGLRLIYYSQIVNDFQKGDIAEGYSVSREKKESFPLTVTSAQKNPTAFYLCASSIGWAGRQPQHFGDGTRLSIL.

This clone has only one observation. The CDR3 loop reads CASSLEGAGGGRRQYF. The CDR3 coding sequence is TGTGCCAGCAGCCTCGAAGGAGCGGGGGGCGGGCGACGGCAGTACTTC. V and J are TRBV3-1 (or the pseudogene TRBV3-2) and TRBJ2-7, with TRBD2 matching 9 bases. This CDR3 contains 16 residues. V shed 4 bases, J shed 9 bases, and the junction held 16 bases outside the gene matches. Germline-derived CDR1 and CDR2 are LGHDT and YNNKEL (reference sequence).

There are a few counts of this clone. The CDR3 DNA sequence: TGTGCCAGCAGCTTGGTTAGGGACGCTGAAGCTTTCTTT. This sequence encodes CASSLVRDAEAFF. The V and J genes are TRBV5-4 and TRBJ1-1; a possible D gene is TRBD1 (5 bases). Trimming stripped 0 bases from V and 6 bases from J, with 9 bases between. CDR1 and CDR2 from the germline V gene are SGHNT and YYREEE (reference sequence). There are 13 residues in the CDR3.

The chain combines TRBV7-3 with TRBJ2-3; a possible D gene is TRBD1 (6 bases). Germline V CDR1 and CDR2: SGHTA, FQGTGA. Trimming pared 0 bases from V and 3 bases from J, leaving 10 bases between. This CDR3 contains 15 residues. CDR3 residues: CASSLTGARTDTQYF. The CDR3 DNA is TGTGCCAGCAGCTTAACGGGGGCTAGAACAGATACGCAGTATTTT. Combining the CDR3 with reference TRBV7-3 and TRBJ2-3 gives the whole variable domain GAGVSQTPSNKVTEKGKYVELRCDPISGHTALYWYRQSLGQGPEFLIYFQGTGAADDSGLPNDRFFAVRPEGSVSTLKIQRTERGDSAVYLCASSLTGARTDTQYFGPGTRLTVL.

This clone was seen only once. The rearrangement joins TRBV5-1 to TRBJ2-5; 8 positions agree with TRBD1. Trimming removed 4 bases from V and 5 bases from J; junction bases left unmatched: 7. The CDR3 contains 14 residues. Per the germline V gene, CDR1 is SGHRS and CDR2 is YFSETQ. CDR3 sequence: CASSMPGQDETQYF. CDR3 nucleotide sequence: TGCGCCAGCAGCATGCCGGGACAGGACGAGACCCAGTACTTC.

The rearrangement joins TRBV19 to TRBJ1-2, with a tentative D call TRBD1 (5 bases). From germline, CDR1 is LNHDA and CDR2 SQIVND (reference sequence). The ends were cut back, 3 bases at V and 5 bases at J, with 10 bases in the middle. The CDR3 covers 13 residues. The CDR3 sequence: CASSIVGGYGYTF. For the CDR3, the DNA is TGTGCCAGTAGTATTGTGGGGGGGTATGGCTACACCTTC. Full variable domain (outside the CDR3, taken from reference TRBV19 and TRBJ1-2): DGGITQSPKYLFRKEGQNVTLSCEQNLNHDAMYWYRQDPGQGLRLIYYSQIVNDFQKGDIAEGYSVSREKKESFPLTVTSAQKNPTAFYLCASSIVGGYGYTFGSGTRLTVV.

The genes are TRBV5-8 and TRBJ2-7, with 7 positions matching TRBD1. CDR3 size: 16 residues. V dropped 3 bases and J dropped 6; count of bases not matched to a gene: 15. From germline, CDR1 is SGHTS and CDR2 YDEGEE. DNA for the CDR3: TGTGCCAGCAGCTCCTATCGACAGGGCCTCAGGTTCGAGCAGTACTTC. It is translated as CASSSYRQGLRFEQYF.

The rearrangement uses TRBV2 and TRBJ2-2; D remains ambiguous. The germline gives CDR1 SNHLY, CDR2 FYNNEI. V was cut by 5 bases and J by 3 bases, with 7 bases left in between. The CDR3 sequence is 13 residues long. The CDR3 sequence is CASSWAYTGELFF. The DNA of the CDR3 is TGTGCCAGCAGTTGGGCGTACACCGGGGAGCTGTTTTTT.

This clone was seen more than once but under ten times. V gene TRBV6-6 combines with J gene TRBJ2-7; D gene ambiguous. This CDR3 has 12 amino acids. V shed 5 bases and J shed 3 bases, with 8 bases lying between them. Germline V gene sequence: CDR1 MNHNY, CDR2 SVGAGI (reference sequence). CDR3 residues: CASSPDNYEQYF. CDR3 sequence (DNA): TGTGCCAGCAGTCCCGACAACTACGAGCAGTACTTC.

This clone was found once. The chain has TRBV11-3 and TRBJ2-2; 9 positions match TRBD2. V was clipped by 5 bases and J by 7 bases; unmatched bases: 11. The CDR3 runs to 16 residues. The germline gives CDR1 SGHNT, CDR2 YENEEA. The CDR3 protein is CASSPTRTSAGGELFF. As DNA, the CDR3 is TGTGCCAGCAGCCCCACTCGGACTAGCGCGGGCGGGGAGCTGTTTTTT.

This sequence joins TRBV6-5 and TRBJ1-5; 7 nucleotides line up with TRBD1. The J segment lost 0 bases and the V segment lost 6 bases, leaving 5 bases of the junction unmatched. Germline loops: CDR1 MNHEY, CDR2 SVGAGI. The CDR3 extends over 15 amino acids. The CDR3 nucleotides read TGTGCCAGCAGACGGGGACAGACTAGCAATCAGCCCCAGCATTTT. Protein sequence: CASRRGQTSNQPQHF.

V gene TRBV12-3 or TRBV12-4 combines with J gene TRBJ1-1; weak D call: TRBD1 (5 bases). This CDR3 has 13 residues. The ends were cut back, 2 bases at V and 5 bases at J, with 9 bases in the middle. CDR3 DNA: TGTGCCAGCAGTTTAATGGGGGTAACTGAAGCTTTCTTT. Translated, it gives CASSLMGVTEAFF.